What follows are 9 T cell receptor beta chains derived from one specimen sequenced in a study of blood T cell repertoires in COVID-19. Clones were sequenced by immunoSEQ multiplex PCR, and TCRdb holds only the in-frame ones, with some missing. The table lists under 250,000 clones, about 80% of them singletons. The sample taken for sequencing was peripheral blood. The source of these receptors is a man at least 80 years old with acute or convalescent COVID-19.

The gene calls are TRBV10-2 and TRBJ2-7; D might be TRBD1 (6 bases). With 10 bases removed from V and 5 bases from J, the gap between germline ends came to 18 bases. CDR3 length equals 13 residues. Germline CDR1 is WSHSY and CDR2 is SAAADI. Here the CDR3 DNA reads TGCGCCACCAGGACAGTTTCGGGTGACGAGCAGTACTTC. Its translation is CATRTVSGDEQYF.

CDR3 sequence: CASSHPGLLTDEQFF. In DNA form, the CDR3 reads TGTGCCAGCAGCCACCCCGGACTTCTTACGGATGAGCAGTTCTTC. V gene TRBV3-1 (or the pseudogene TRBV3-2) combines with J gene TRBJ2-1; tentatively, D is TRBD2 (5 bases). The CDR3 spans 15 residues. V lost 3 bases and J 8 bases, leaving 17 bases between the germline ends. Germline-derived CDR1 and CDR2 are LGHDT and YNNKEL (reference sequence).

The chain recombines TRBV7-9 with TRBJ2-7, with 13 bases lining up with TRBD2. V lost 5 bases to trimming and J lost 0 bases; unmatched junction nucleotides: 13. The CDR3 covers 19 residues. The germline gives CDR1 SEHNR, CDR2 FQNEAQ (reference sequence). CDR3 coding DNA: TGTGCCAGCAGCCTTTACCGACTAGCGGGGGGACCTAGCTCCTACGAGCAGTACTTC. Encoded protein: CASSLYRLAGGPSSYEQYF.

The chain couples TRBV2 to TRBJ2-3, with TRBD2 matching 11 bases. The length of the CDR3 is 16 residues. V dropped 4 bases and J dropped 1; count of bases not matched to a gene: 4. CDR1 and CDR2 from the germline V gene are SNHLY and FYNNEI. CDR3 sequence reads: CASSVLLAGGTDTQYF. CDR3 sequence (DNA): TGTGCCAGCAGTGTCTTACTAGCGGGGGGCACAGATACGCAGTATTTT.

In DNA form, the CDR3 reads TGTGCCAGCAGTGAGGGGACTAGCGGGAGGAAAGATACGCAGTATTTT. Translation: CASSEGTSGRKDTQYF. The chain combines TRBV2 with TRBJ2-3, with TRBD2 identical over 15 bases. V gave up 3 bases and J gave up 5 bases; unmatched junction bases: 3. The CDR3 loop spans 16 amino acids. CDR1 and CDR2 from the germline V gene are SNHLY and FYNNEI.

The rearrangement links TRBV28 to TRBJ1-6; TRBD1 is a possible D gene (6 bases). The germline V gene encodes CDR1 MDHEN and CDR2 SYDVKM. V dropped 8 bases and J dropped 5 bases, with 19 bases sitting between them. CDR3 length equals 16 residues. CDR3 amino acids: CASRRGAGRDNSPLHF. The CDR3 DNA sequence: TGTGCCAGCCGGCGGGGGGCAGGAAGGGATAATTCACCCCTCCACTTT. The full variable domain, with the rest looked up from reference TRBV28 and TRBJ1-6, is DVKVTQSSRYLVKRTGEKVFLECVQDMDHENMFWYRQDPGLGLRLIYFSYDVKMKEKGDIPEGYSVSREKKERFSLILESASTNQTSMYLCASRRGAGRDNSPLHFGNGTRLTVT.

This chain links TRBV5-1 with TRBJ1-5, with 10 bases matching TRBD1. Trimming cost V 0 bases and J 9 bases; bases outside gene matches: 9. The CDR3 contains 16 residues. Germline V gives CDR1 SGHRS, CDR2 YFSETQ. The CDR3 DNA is TGCGCCAGCAGCTTGGGGCCCGGGACAGGGGAGCGGCCCCAGCATTTT. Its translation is CASSLGPGTGERPQHF.

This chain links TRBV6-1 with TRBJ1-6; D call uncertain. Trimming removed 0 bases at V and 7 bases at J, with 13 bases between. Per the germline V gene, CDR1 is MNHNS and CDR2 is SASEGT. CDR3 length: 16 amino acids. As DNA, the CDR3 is TGTGCCAGCAGTGAAGCGGGAGGCCATGGGAATTCACCCCTCCACTTT. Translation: CASSEAGGHGNSPLHF.

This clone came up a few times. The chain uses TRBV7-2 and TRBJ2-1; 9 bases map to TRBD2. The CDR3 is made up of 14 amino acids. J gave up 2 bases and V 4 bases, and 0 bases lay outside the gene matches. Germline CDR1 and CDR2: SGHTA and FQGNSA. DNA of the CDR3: TGTGCCAGCAGCTCTAGCGGGGCCTACAATGAGCAGTTCTTC. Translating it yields CASSSSGAYNEQFF.